These 7 T cell receptor beta chains were all obtained from the same sample, sequenced in a study of beta chain features in type 1 diabetes. These receptors' targets are unknown. Findings and caveats of the study: All four CD4+ subsets of Type 1 diabetes patients contained TCRB CDR3s that were moderately but significantly shorter.

Isolated RNA was reverse transcribed in full, so expressed TCRB transcripts were sequenced. Some clones are missing from TCRdb's copy, which holds only in-frame ones; the method was immunoSEQ multiplex PCR. The table records around 340,000 clones, roughly 8.8% of them present only once. The sequencing input was central memory CD4+ T cells from blood. The receptors derive from a man aged 30-40 years with type 1 diabetes.

The chain uses TRBV4-3 and TRBJ2-7, with D possibly being TRBD1 or TRBD2 (5 bases each). This CDR3 has 17 amino acids. With 0 bases removed from V and 3 bases from J, the gap between germline ends came to 18 bases. The germline V gene has CDR1 LGHNA and CDR2 YSLEER. The CDR3 loop reads CASSQDLAGRTHYEQYF. The CDR3 region has the DNA TGCGCCAGCAGCCAAGATCTCGCAGGGCGGACTCACTACGAGCAGTACTTC.

This clone was counted a few times. In DNA form, the CDR3 reads TGTGCCATCAGTGAGGGGACAGGGACTCACTACGAGCAGTACTTC. It encodes CAISEGTGTHYEQYF. This chain uses TRBV10-3 with TRBJ2-7; 9 bases line up with TRBD1. Germline loops: CDR1 ENHRY, CDR2 SYGVKD. The V and J ends lost 2 bases and 3 bases, in that order; junction bases with no gene match: 5. The CDR3 sequence is 15 residues long.

This clone occurred a few times. The chain couples TRBV28 to TRBJ2-5, with 8 bases lining up with TRBD1. The ends lost 4 bases at V and 8 bases at J; junction bases unmatched: 6. CDR3 length: 13 amino acids. Germline V gene data show CDR1 as MDHEN and CDR2 as SYDVKM. CDR3 loop: CASSWGQENTQYF. The DNA of the CDR3 is TGTGCCAGCAGTTGGGGACAGGAGAACACCCAGTACTTC.

The V gene is TRBV4-3, the J gene TRBJ1-2; D not resolved. The V and J ends lost 1 base and 2 bases respectively, with 8 bases between them. Germline loops: CDR1 LGHNA, CDR2 YSLEER. The CDR3 length is 14 residues. DNA for the CDR3: TGCGCCAGCAGCCAAGGAGTGGGGAACTATGGCTACACCTTC. Translating gives CASSQGVGNYGYTF.

This clone appeared a few times. J is TRBJ1-1 and V is TRBV6-6; no firm D call. Looked up from germline, CDR1 is MNHNY and CDR2 is SVGAGI (reference sequence). The CDR3 runs to 11 residues. V was cut by 8 bases and J by 1 base, with 5 bases left in between. The CDR3 reads CASAENTEAFF. The CDR3 DNA reads as TGTGCCAGCGCCGAGAACACTGAAGCTTTCTTT.

Details on this clone: Other DNA sequences in the same sample also yield this CDR3. The chain couples TRBV4-3 to TRBJ1-4; TRBD1 might be the D (5 bases). V dropped 1 base and J dropped 7 bases, with 10 bases sitting between them. There are 14 residues in the CDR3. Germline assignment: CDR1 LGHNA and CDR2 YSLEER. The CDR3 DNA is TGCGCCAGCAGCCAAGGGCAGGGAGGTGAAAAACTGTTTTTT. As protein: CASSQGQGGEKLFF.

The chain employs TRBV9 and TRBJ2-2, with a possible D match to TRBD1 (5 bases). V dropped 1 base and J dropped 0 bases, with 7 bases sitting between them. The CDR3 is made up of 15 amino acids. From germline, CDR1 is SGDLS and CDR2 YYNGEE. The CDR3 nucleotides are TGTGCCAGCAGCGTAAGACAGTCGAACACCGGGGAGCTGTTTTTT. The encoded protein is CASSVRQSNTGELFF.